Sequencing of this T cell receptor beta chain was carried out in a study of shared clonotypes between healthy human individuals. Note on this clone: The antigen remains undetermined.

In germline, CDR1 is SGHDN, CDR2 FVKESK. The CDR3 is 16 residues long. V lost 4 bases to trimming and J lost 5 bases, with 18 bases between them. CD4+ cells were split into CD45RA+ naive and CD45RA-negative memory subsets. The method was immunoSEQ multiplex PCR; TCRdb's version includes in-frame clones alone and lacks a portion of them. This sample has approximately 350,000 clones, with approximately 74% found just once. Study-level results: Blood alone was sampled, and tissue repertoires likely differ. An effect of sequencing depth on clonotype sharing among donors was expected. Naive subsets generally had larger estimated richness than memory subsets.

The source of this sequence is a man aged 30 to 45 in good health. The V call is TRBV14, the J call TRBJ2-1, with D tentatively TRBD2 (5 bases). Input material: memory CD4+ T cells sorted from blood. Subset here: CD45RA-negative fraction. The CDR3 loop reads CASSPLALSGHNEQFF. The CDR3 DNA reads TGTGCCAGCAGCCCTCTCGCGTTGAGCGGACACAATGAGCAGTTCTTC. Combining the CDR3 with reference TRBV14 and TRBJ2-1 gives the whole variable domain EAGVTQFPSHSVIEKGQTVTLRCDPISGHDNLYWYRRVMGKEIKFLLHFVKESKQDESGMPNNRFLAERTGGTYSTLKVQPAELEDSGVYFCASSPLALSGHNEQFFGPGTRLTVL.